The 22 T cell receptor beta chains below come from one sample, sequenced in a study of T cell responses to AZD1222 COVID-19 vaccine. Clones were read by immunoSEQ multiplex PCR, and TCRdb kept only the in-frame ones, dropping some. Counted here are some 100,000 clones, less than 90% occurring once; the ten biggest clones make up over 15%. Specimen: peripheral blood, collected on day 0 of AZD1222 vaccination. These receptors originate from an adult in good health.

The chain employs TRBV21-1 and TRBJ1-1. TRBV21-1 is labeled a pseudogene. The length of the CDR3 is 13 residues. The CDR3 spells CASSKARGPEAFF. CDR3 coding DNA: TGTGCCAGCAGCAAAGCGAGGGGCCCTGAAGCTTTCTTT.

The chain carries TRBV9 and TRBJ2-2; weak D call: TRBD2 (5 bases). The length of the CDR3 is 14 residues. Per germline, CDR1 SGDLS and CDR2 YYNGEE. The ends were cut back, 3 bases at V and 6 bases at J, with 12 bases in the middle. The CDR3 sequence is CASSEIWESGELFF. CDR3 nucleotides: TGTGCCAGCAGCGAGATCTGGGAGTCCGGGGAGCTGTTTTTT.

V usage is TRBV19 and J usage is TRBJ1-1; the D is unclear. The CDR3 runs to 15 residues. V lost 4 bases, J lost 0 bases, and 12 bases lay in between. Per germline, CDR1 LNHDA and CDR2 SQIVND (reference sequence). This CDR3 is CASSRSGNMNTEAFF. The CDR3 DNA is TGTGCCAGTAGTAGGTCAGGAAATATGAACACTGAAGCTTTCTTT.

The CDR3: CASSSRRGRGTEAFF. The CDR3 bases are TGCGCCAGCAGCTCACGCAGGGGGCGAGGTACTGAAGCTTTCTTT. The chain combines TRBV5-1 with TRBJ1-1, with TRBD1 identical over 8 bases. V was clipped by 3 bases and J by 5 bases; unmatched bases: 9. The CDR3 runs 15 residues. Per the germline V gene, CDR1 is SGHRS and CDR2 is YFSETQ.

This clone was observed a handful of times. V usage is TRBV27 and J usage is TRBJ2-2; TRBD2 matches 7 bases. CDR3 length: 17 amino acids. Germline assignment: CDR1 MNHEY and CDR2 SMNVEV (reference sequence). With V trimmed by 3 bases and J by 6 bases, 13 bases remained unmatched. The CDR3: CASSFRGGKHLAGELFF. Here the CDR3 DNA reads TGTGCCAGCAGTTTCCGGGGAGGGAAGCACCTTGCCGGGGAGCTGTTTTTT.

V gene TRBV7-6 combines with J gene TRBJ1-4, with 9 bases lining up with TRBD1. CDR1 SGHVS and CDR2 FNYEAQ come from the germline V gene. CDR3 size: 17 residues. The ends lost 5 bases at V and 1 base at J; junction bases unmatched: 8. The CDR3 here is CASSPGTGSLTNEKLFF. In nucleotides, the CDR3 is TGTGCCAGCAGCCCCGGGACAGGGTCTTTAACTAATGAAAAACTGTTTTTT.

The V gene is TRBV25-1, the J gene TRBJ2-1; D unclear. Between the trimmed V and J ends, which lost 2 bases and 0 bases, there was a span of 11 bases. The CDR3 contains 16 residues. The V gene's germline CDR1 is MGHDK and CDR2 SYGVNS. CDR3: CASSEPFAYSYNEQFF. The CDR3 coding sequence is TGTGCCAGCAGTGAACCTTTCGCGTACTCCTACAATGAGCAGTTCTTC.

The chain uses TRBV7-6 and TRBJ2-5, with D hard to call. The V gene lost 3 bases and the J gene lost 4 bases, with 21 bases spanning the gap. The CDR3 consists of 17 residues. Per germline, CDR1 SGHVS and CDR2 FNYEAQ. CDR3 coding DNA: TGTGCCAGCAGCTTTGGGTTATCGGCGGCTCGGCGAGAGACCCAGTACTTC. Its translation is CASSFGLSAARRETQYF.

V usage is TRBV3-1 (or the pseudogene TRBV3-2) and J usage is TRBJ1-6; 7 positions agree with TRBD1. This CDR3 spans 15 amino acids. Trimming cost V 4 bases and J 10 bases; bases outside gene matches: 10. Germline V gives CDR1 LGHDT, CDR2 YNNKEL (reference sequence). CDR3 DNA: TGTGCCAGCAGCCCCACTCAAGGGGGCCTCTCACCCCTCCACTTT. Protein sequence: CASSPTQGGLSPLHF.

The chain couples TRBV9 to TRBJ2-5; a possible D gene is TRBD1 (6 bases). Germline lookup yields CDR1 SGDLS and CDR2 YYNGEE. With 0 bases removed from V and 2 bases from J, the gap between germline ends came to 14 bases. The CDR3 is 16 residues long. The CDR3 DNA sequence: TGTGCCAGCAGCGTAGGGGCGACAGGCGTTCAAGAGACCCAGTACTTC. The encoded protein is CASSVGATGVQETQYF. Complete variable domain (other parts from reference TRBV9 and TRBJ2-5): DSGVTQTPKHLITATGQRVTLRCSPRSGDLSVYWYQQSLDQGLQFLIQYYNGEERAKGNILERFSAQQFPDLHSELNLSSLELGDSALYFCASSVGATGVQETQYFGPGTRLLVL.

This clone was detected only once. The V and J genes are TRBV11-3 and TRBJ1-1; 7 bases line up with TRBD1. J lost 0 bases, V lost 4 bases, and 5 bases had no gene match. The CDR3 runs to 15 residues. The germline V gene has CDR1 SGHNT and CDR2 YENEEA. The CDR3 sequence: CASSSMGQMNTEAFF. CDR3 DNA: TGTGCCAGCAGCTCAATGGGACAGATGAACACTGAAGCTTTCTTT.

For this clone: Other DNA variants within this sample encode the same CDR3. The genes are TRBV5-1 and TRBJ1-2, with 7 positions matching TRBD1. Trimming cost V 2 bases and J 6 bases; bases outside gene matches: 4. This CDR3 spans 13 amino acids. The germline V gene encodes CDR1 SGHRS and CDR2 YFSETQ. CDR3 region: CASSLGQADGYTF. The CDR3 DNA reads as TGCGCCAGCAGCTTAGGACAGGCCGATGGCTACACCTTC.

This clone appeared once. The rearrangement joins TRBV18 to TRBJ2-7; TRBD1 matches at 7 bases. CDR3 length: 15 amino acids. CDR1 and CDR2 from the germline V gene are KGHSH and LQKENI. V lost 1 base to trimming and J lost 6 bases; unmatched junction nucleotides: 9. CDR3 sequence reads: CASSPLDRVQGEQYF. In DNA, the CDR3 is TGTGCCAGCTCACCACTAGACAGGGTCCAGGGCGAGCAGTACTTC.

DNA of the CDR3: TGCAGCGTAGGACAGCGTGAAGCTTTCTTT. Amino acid sequence: CSVGQREAFF. The chain uses TRBV29-1 and TRBJ1-1, with D possibly matching TRBD1 (6 bases). CDR3 length: 10 residues. Trimming removed 6 bases from V and 7 bases from J, with 9 bases in between. Germline lookup yields CDR1 SQVTM and CDR2 ANQGSEA.

CDR3 residues: CASSAQTGFNEKLFF. In DNA, the CDR3 is TGTGCCAGCAGCGCCCAGACAGGGTTTAATGAAAAACTGTTTTTT. V and J are TRBV7-2 and TRBJ1-4; TRBD1 matches 7 bases. CDR3 length: 15 residues. The V segment lost 5 bases and the J segment 4 bases; nucleotides outside the gene matches: 7. Germline loops: CDR1 SGHTA, CDR2 FQGNSA.

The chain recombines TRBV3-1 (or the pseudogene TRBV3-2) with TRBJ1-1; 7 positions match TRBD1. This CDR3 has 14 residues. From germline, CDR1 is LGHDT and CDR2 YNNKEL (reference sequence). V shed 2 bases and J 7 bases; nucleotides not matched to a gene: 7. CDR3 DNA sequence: TGTGCCAGCAGCCAACTCGACAGGGTTGGTGAAGCTTTCTTT. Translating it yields CASSQLDRVGEAFF.

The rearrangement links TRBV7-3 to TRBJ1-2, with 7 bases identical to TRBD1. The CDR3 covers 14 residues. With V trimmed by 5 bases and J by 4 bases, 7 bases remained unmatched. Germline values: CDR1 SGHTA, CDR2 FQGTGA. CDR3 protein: CASSKQGPGYGYTF. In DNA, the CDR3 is TGTGCCAGCAGCAAACAGGGGCCCGGCTATGGCTACACCTTC.

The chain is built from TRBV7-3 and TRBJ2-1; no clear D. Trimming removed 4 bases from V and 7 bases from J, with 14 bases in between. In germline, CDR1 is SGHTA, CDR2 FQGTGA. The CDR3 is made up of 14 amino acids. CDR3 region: CASSSATGANEQFF. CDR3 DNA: TGTGCCAGCAGCTCAGCGACGGGTGCAAATGAGCAGTTCTTC.

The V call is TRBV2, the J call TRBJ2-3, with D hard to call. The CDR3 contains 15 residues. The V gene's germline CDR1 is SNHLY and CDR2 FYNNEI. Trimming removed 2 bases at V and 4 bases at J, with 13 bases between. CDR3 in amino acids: CASSEMGIKADTQYF. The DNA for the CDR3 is TGTGCCAGCAGTGAAATGGGAATTAAAGCAGATACGCAGTATTTT.

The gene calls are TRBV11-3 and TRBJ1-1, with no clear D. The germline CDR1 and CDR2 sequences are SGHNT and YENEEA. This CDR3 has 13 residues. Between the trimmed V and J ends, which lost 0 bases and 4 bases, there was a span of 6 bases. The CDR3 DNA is TGTGCCAGCAGCTTAGATCTGAGCACTGAAGCTTTCTTT. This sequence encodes CASSLDLSTEAFF.

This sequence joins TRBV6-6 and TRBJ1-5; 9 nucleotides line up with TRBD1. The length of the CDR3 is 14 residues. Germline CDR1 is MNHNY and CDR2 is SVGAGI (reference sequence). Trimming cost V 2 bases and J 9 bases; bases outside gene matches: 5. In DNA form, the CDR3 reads TGTGCCAGCAGTTACGATACGGGACAGGGGCCCCAGCATTTT. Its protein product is CASSYDTGQGPQHF.

CDR3 nucleotide sequence: TGTGCCAGCAGCTTAGATTACAGGGGAGTATACGAGCAGTACTTC. Translated: CASSLDYRGVYEQYF. The chain links TRBV11-2 to TRBJ2-7, with TRBD1 matching over 7 bases. The CDR3 loop spans 15 amino acids. The germline CDR1 and CDR2 sequences are SGHAT and FQNNGV. Trimming removed 0 bases from V and 4 bases from J; junction bases left unmatched: 6.